The rows below give T cell receptor beta chains drawn from one sample of a study of shared clonotypes between healthy human individuals. The assay was immunoSEQ multiplex PCR, and TCRdb's table has in-frame clones only and misses some. Among a few hundred thousand clones listed, approximately 96% were seen once. Source material: memory CD8+ T cells sorted from blood. All receptors come from a man aged 25 to 40 in good health. The CDR3 runs from the conserved cysteine through the conserved F or W. Fields, in order: clone size, J gene, D gene, V gene, CDR3 DNA, CDR3 protein. A D gene is named only where the DNA matches it firmly. Where a row states a size, it is once, few, many or the class of an expanded clone; other rows omit it.

size: -; J: TRBJ2-2; D: -; V: TRBV28; DNA: TGTGCCAGCACCCCCCCTAGCGAGGGGACCGGGGAGCTGTTTTTT; CDR3: CASTPPSEGTGELFF
size: -; J: TRBJ1-2; D: -; V: TRBV6-1; DNA: TGTGCCAGCAGTGACAGGGTTTTTAACTATGGCTACACCTTC; CDR3: CASSDRVFNYGYTF
size: -; J: TRBJ1-3; D: TRBD1; V: TRBV28; DNA: TGTGCCAGCAGTCCACAGGGGAACTCTGGAAACACCATATATTTT; CDR3: CASSPQGNSGNTIYF
size: -; J: TRBJ2-1; D: TRBD2; V: TRBV10-1; DNA: TGCGCCAGCAGTGGTCTAGCGGGGATGAGGGGGGAGCAGTTCTTC; CDR3: CASSGLAGMRGEQFF
size: -; J: TRBJ1-1; D: -; V: TRBV5-6; DNA: TGTGCCAGCAGCCTGGGGCCAGGCCCCGCGGGAGCTTTCTTT; CDR3: CASSLGPGPAGAFF
size: -; J: TRBJ2-1; D: -; V: TRBV6-6; DNA: TGTGCCAGCAAGTGGCGCATCAGCTCCTACAATGAGCAGTTCTTC; CDR3: CASKWRISSYNEQFF
size: -; J: TRBJ2-2; D: -; V: TRBV7-8; DNA: TGTGCCAGCAGCCCCGGACTGGGCACCGGGGAGCTGTTTTTT; CDR3: CASSPGLGTGELFF
size: -; J: TRBJ2-1; D: -; V: TRBV5-1; DNA: TGCGCCAGCAGCTCCGACAATGAGCAGTTCTTC; CDR3: CASSSDNEQFF
size: -; J: TRBJ1-3; D: TRBD1; V: TRBV10-1; DNA: TGCGCCAGCAGTGAGCCGGGACAGGGGGTCTCTGGAAACACCATATATTTT; CDR3: CASSEPGQGVSGNTIYF
size: -; J: TRBJ2-4; D: TRBD1; V: TRBV7-9; DNA: TGTGCCAGCAGCCCGGACAGGGGGAAAAACATTCAGTACTTC; CDR3: CASSPDRGKNIQYF
size: -; J: TRBJ1-4; D: -; V: TRBV27; DNA: TGTGCCAGTCCTAATGAAAAACTGTTTTTT; CDR3: CASPNEKLFF
size: -; J: TRBJ2-2; D: -; V: TRBV7-9; DNA: TGTGCCAGCAGCCTAACTTCTACCAACACCGGGGAGCTGTTTTTT; CDR3: CASSLTSTNTGELFF
size: -; J: TRBJ1-2; D: -; V: TRBV20-1; DNA: TGCAGTCCCTCCAGCGAGTATGGCTACACCTTC; CDR3: CSPSSEYGYTF
size: -; J: TRBJ2-3; D: TRBD2; V: TRBV6-1; DNA: TGTGCCAGCAGTGTCATACTAGCGGGGCGCACAGATACGCAGTATTTT; CDR3: CASSVILAGRTDTQYF
size: -; J: TRBJ2-1; D: -; V: TRBV6-1; DNA: TGTGCCAGCAGTGAAGCGTCTTCGGGACTCAGTGAGCAGTTCTTC; CDR3: CASSEASSGLSEQFF
size: -; J: TRBJ2-7; D: -; V: TRBV20-1; DNA: TGCAGTGCTAGATCCTCCTACGAGCAGTACTTC; CDR3: CSARSSYEQYF
size: -; J: TRBJ2-6; D: TRBD2; V: TRBV2; DNA: TGTGCCAGCACCCTAGCGGGATGGGGCTCTGGGGCCAACGTCCTGACTTTC; CDR3: CASTLAGWGSGANVLTF
size: -; J: TRBJ2-5; D: -; V: TRBV28; DNA: TGTGCCAGCGGGAGGTCAGAGACCCAGTACTTC; CDR3: CASGRSETQYF
size: -; J: TRBJ2-3; D: TRBD1; V: TRBV19; DNA: TGTGCCAGTAGTATAATGGGACAGCGCACAGATACGCAGTATTTT; CDR3: CASSIMGQRTDTQYF
size: -; J: TRBJ2-1; D: TRBD2; V: TRBV5-3; DNA: TGTGCCAGAAGCTTTTCCCAGTACGGACTAGAGAGGGGCAATGAGCAGTTCTTC; CDR3: CARSFSQYGLERGNEQFF
size: -; J: TRBJ2-5; D: TRBD1; V: TRBV28; DNA: TGTGCCAGCAGTTCGCTGGACAGGGACCAAGAGACCCAGTACTTC; CDR3: CASSSLDRDQETQYF
size: -; J: TRBJ2-5; D: TRBD1; V: TRBV23-1; DNA: TGCGCCAGCAGTCAAACAGGGGACCTGGACAGGGAGACCCAGTACTTC; CDR3: CASSQTGDLDRETQYF
size: once; J: TRBJ2-3; D: -; V: TRBV6-1; DNA: TGTGCCAGCAGTGAACGGACCACAGATACGCAGTATTTT; CDR3: CASSERTTDTQYF
size: -; J: TRBJ2-4; D: TRBD2; V: TRBV5-1; DNA: TGCGCCAGCAGCTTGGAAGTAGCGGGAGTCAAAAACATTCAGTACTTC; CDR3: CASSLEVAGVKNIQYF
size: -; J: TRBJ2-1; D: -; V: TRBV5-1; DNA: TGCGCCAGCAGCTTGGCCAGGGGAACCTACAATGAGCAGTTCTTC; CDR3: CASSLARGTYNEQFF